The clone carrying this T cell receptor beta chain was seen many times. MiXCR, applied by TCRdb to the 5' RACE reads, yields one record per CDR3 protein. This repertoire shows under 40,000 distinct CDR3 sequences, 5.9% found once; its top ten account for 4.5% to 5.5%. These data come from a study of early T cells in non-severe SARS-CoV-2 infection. The V segment lost 2 bases and the J segment 2 bases; nucleotides outside the gene matches: 5. CDR3 length equals 15 residues. Germline loops: CDR1 SGHRS, CDR2 YFSETQ. Sequenced sample: whole blood. The sequence came from an adult who was a healthcare worker with PCR-confirmed SARS-CoV-2 infection or an uninfected control (not recorded which). J is TRBJ2-5 and V is TRBV5-1, with 8 bases lining up with TRBD2. This CDR3 reads CASSLNSGAQETQYF. The DNA for the CDR3 is TGCGCCAGCAGCTTAAATAGCGGGGCACAAGAGACCCAGTACTTC.